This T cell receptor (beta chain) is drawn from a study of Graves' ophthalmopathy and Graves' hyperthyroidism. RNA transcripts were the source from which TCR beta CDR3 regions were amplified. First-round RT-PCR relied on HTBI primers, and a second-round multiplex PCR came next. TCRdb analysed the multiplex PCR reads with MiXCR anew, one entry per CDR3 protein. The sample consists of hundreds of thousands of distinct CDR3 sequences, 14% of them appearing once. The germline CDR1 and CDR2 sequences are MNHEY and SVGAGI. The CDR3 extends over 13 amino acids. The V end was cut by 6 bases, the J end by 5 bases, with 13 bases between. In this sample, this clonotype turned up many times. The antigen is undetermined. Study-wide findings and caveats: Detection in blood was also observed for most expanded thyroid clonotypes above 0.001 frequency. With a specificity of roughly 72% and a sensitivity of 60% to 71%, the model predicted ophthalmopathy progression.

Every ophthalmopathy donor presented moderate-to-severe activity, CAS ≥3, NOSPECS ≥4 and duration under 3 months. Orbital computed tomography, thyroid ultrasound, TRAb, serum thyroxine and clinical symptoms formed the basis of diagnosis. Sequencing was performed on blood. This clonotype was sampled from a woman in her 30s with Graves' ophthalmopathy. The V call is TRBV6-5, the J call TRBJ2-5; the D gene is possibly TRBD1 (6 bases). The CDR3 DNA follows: TGTGCCAGCAGAACACAGGGTGGGGAGACCCAGTACTTC. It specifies CASRTQGGETQYF.